This TCR beta chain was found in a study of cytomegalovirus exposure and HLA in healthy donors. On the study more broadly: Clustering assigned around 77% of the roughly 380 genotyped donors to the Caucasian-associated ancestry cluster.

Germline V gene sequence: CDR1 MNHEY, CDR2 SMNVEV (reference sequence). The CDR3 is made up of 15 amino acids. With V trimmed by 2 bases and J by 3 bases, 4 bases remained unmatched. This PCR relied on a set of 60 Vbeta primers and 13 Jbeta primers. The data were produced by immunoSEQ multiplex PCR, yet TCRdb's version contains in-frame clones alone and is incomplete. The repertoire includes 100,000 to 150,000 clones, about three quarters of them detected once, and 6.6% sits in the top ten. Sequenced sample: PBMCs. The chain joins TRBV27 to TRBJ2-7; 10 bases are shared with TRBD2. The clonotype was recovered from a man in his forties in good health and CMV-seropositive. CDR3 amino acids: CASSLRASGGYEQYF. The CDR3 DNA reads as TGTGCCAGCAGTTTAAGGGCTAGCGGGGGCTACGAGCAGTACTTC.